The 17 T cell receptor beta chains below all came from one sample that was sequenced in a study of T cell repertoires in cytomegalovirus infection. Their target antigens are unknown. TCRdb itself ran the reads through MiXCR, one entry per CDR3 protein. Found here are about 100,000 distinct CDR3 sequences, under 50% of them singletons; the top ten hold less than 80%. The sequenced sample was CD8+ T cells from cultured PBMCs, obtained from culture after CMV antigen stimulation. Receptors were obtained from a human donor in good health (CMV status not recorded). Some clones in this sample may be carry-over from other donors' samples.

This clonotype came up many times. The chain joins TRBV7-8 to TRBJ2-1; 14 bases line up with TRBD2. The CDR3 runs to 19 residues. J gave up 0 bases and V 4 bases, and 8 bases lay outside the gene matches. The V gene's germline CDR1 is SGHVS and CDR2 FQNEAQ. CDR3 protein: CASSSPTSGGGGSYNEQFF. As DNA, the CDR3 is TGTGCCAGCAGCTCCCCGACTAGCGGGGGGGGGGGCTCCTACAATGAGCAGTTCTTC. The entire variable domain, with the rest obtained from reference TRBV7-8 and TRBJ2-1, is as follows: GAGVSQSPRYKVAKRGQDVALRCDPISGHVSLFWYQQALGQGPEFLTYFQNEAQLDKSGLPSDRFFAERPEGSVSTLKIQRTQQEDSAVYLCASSSPTSGGGGSYNEQFFGPGTRLTVL.

A few counts support this clonotype. The chain couples TRBV7-8 to TRBJ2-7; TRBD2 matches 8 bases. This CDR3 has 15 residues. Germline lookup yields CDR1 SGHVS and CDR2 FQNEAQ. The V and J ends lost 2 bases and 12 bases, in that order; junction bases with no gene match: 15. CDR3 protein: CASSLMASGGPGVYF. CDR3 DNA sequence: TGTGCCAGCAGCTTAATGGCCAGCGGGGGCCCCGGGGTGTACTTC.

The gene calls are TRBV7-9 and TRBJ2-3; possible D gene TRBD1, 6 bases. This CDR3 comprises 17 residues. Between the trimmed V and J ends, which lost 1 base and 0 bases, there was a span of 14 bases. Germline CDR1 and CDR2: SEHNR and FQNEAQ (reference sequence). This chain's CDR3 is CASSLVYRTASTDTQYF. CDR3 DNA sequence: TGTGCCAGCAGCTTAGTTTACCGGACAGCTAGCACAGATACGCAGTATTTT.

J is TRBJ2-2 and V is TRBV19; no definite D call. Trimming removed 5 bases at V and 3 bases at J, with 13 bases between. The CDR3 contains 15 residues. Germline lookup yields CDR1 LNHDA and CDR2 SQIVND (reference sequence). The CDR3 nucleotides are TGTGCCAGTAGTCCGGTTGACAAATACACCGGGGAGCTGTTTTTT. Residues: CASSPVDKYTGELFF.

This chain connects TRBV6-5 to TRBJ1-2; TRBD1 aligns across 9 bases. Looked up from germline, CDR1 is MNHEY and CDR2 is SVGAGI. V lost 6 bases and J lost 2; bases outside the gene matches: 4. The CDR3 runs 14 residues. The CDR3 coding sequence is TGTGCCAGCAGAGAGGACAGGGGAAACTATGGCTACACCTTC. Translation: CASREDRGNYGYTF.

The chain carries TRBV7-2 and TRBJ1-1; D may be TRBD1 (5 bases). The CDR3 is 18 residues long. Trimming stripped 1 base from V and 11 bases from J, with 29 bases between. Germline V lookup: CDR1 SGHTA, CDR2 FQGNSA. CDR3 protein: CASSLERRGYTLNFGAFF. The CDR3 nucleotides read TGTGCCAGCAGCTTAGAGAGGCGGGGGTACACTTTGAATTTTGGGGCTTTCTTT.

This clonotype was detected only a few times. The rearrangement links TRBV7-2 to TRBJ1-6, with TRBD1 matching 9 bases. With V trimmed by 2 bases and J by 11 bases, 10 bases remained unmatched. Germline V gene data show CDR1 as SGHTA and CDR2 as FQGNSA. CDR3 length equals 16 residues. The CDR3 coding sequence is TGTGCCAGCAGCTTAACCGGGACAGGGTTACGTCCACCCCTCCACTTT. Translation gives CASSLTGTGLRPPLHF.

With respect to this clonotype: This may arise from a read error, as a much more abundant clone is one base away. This chain connects TRBV19 to TRBJ1-1; D remains unclear. In germline, CDR1 is LNHDA, CDR2 SQIVND (reference sequence). The CDR3 is made up of 14 amino acids. The CDR3 reads CASSIDRANTEASF. The CDR3 DNA sequence: TGTGCCAGTAGTATAGATCGGGCGAACACTGAAGCTTCCTTT.

This clonotype was counted between two and nine times. The chain carries TRBV11-2 and TRBJ1-2; 8 positions agree with TRBD1. Germline CDR1 and CDR2: SGHAT and FQNNGV. V shed 2 bases and J 3 bases; nucleotides not matched to a gene: 8. This CDR3 contains 16 residues. The CDR3 bases are TGTGCCAGCAGCTTATCGCCGTCGGACAGGGACTATGGCTACACCTTC. It encodes CASSLSPSDRDYGYTF.

Written as DNA, the CDR3 is TGTGCCAGTCCCGGAACCAGGGACGGCTATGGCTACACCTTC. As protein: CASPGTRDGYGYTF. The chain has TRBV2 and TRBJ1-2, with D perhaps matching TRBD1 (5 bases). Trimming left V 9 bases short and J 4 bases short, with 18 bases between. This CDR3 has 14 residues. CDR1 and CDR2 from the germline V gene are SNHLY and FYNNEI. Full variable domain (outside the CDR3, taken from reference TRBV2 and TRBJ1-2): EPEVTQTPSHQVTQMGQEVILRCVPISNHLYFYWYRQILGQKVEFLVSFYNNEISEKSEIFDDQFSVERPDGSNFTLKIRSTKLEDSAMYFCASPGTRDGYGYTFGSGTRLTVV.

This clonotype turned up a few times. The chain is built from TRBV2 and TRBJ2-1; the D gene is possibly TRBD2 (5 bases). The CDR3 totals 12 residues. The germline V gene encodes CDR1 SNHLY and CDR2 FYNNEI. Deletions cut 4 bases from V and 8 bases from J, with 9 bases between. For the CDR3, the DNA is TGTGCCAGCAGTGTCGTGGAGGATGAGCAGTTCTTC. Residues: CASSVVEDEQFF. Together with reference TRBV2 and TRBJ2-1, the CDR3 gives the full variable domain: EPEVTQTPSHQVTQMGQEVILRCVPISNHLYFYWYRQILGQKVEFLVSFYNNEISEKSEIFDDQFSVERPDGSNFTLKIRSTKLEDSAMYFCASSVVEDEQFFGPGTRLTVL.

This clonotype was detected only a few times. The rearrangement joins TRBV19 to TRBJ1-5; possible D gene TRBD1, 5 bases. V gave up 3 bases and J gave up 4 bases, with 7 bases separating them. The CDR3 covers 13 residues. CDR1 is LNHDA and CDR2 is SQIVND in the germline V gene (reference sequence). In nucleotides, the CDR3 is TGTGCCAGTAGTATCACAGGAAATCAGCCCCAGCATTTT. This encodes CASSITGNQPQHF.

Worth noting for this clonotype: Germline and junction disagree at one end, which may indicate a read error. This chain joins TRBV7-6 and TRBJ2-5, with 7 bases matching TRBD2. The germline gives CDR1 SGHVS, CDR2 FNYEAQ. CDR3 length equals 13 residues. CDR3 in amino acids: CVSSLAGQETQYF. The CDR3 DNA is TGTGTCAGCAGCTTAGCGGGCCAAGAGACCCAGTACTTC.

This clonotype has a single count. The chain joins TRBV12-3 or TRBV12-4 to TRBJ2-7; possibly TRBD1 for D (6 bases). V shed 5 bases and J shed 7 bases, with 18 bases lying between them. The CDR3 has 14 residues. CDR3 bases: TGTGCCAGCAGTATGACAGGTGCTGAGTGGGAGCAGTACTTC. This translates into CASSMTGAEWEQYF.

The J gene is TRBJ2-2, the V gene TRBV6-8; D may correspond to TRBD1 or TRBD2 (5 bases each). The germline V gene has CDR1 MNHGY and CDR2 SAAAGT. Trimming stripped 6 bases from V and 6 bases from J, with 11 bases between. The CDR3 has 13 residues. CDR3 nucleotides: TGTGCCAGCAGAATAAGGGACGCCGGGGAGCTGTTTTTT. It encodes CASRIRDAGELFF.

The sample holds one count of this clonotype. The CDR3 reads CASSYIRGGGDTQYF. CDR3 in DNA: TGTGCCAGCAGTTATATCCGCGGAGGAGGAGATACGCAGTATTTT. The chain employs TRBV6-6 and TRBJ2-3, with a weak D call TRBD2 (5 bases). The germline CDR1 and CDR2 sequences are MNHNY and SVGAGI (reference sequence). Trimming cost V 3 bases and J 5 bases, with 15 bases left between them. This CDR3 spans 15 amino acids.

The rearrangement uses TRBV7-2 and TRBJ1-1; the D gene is possibly TRBD1 (5 bases). Per the germline V gene, CDR1 is SGHTA and CDR2 is FQGNSA. The V end lost 5 bases, the J end lost 0 bases, and 13 bases lay between the germline ends. The CDR3 spans 15 residues. The CDR3 loop reads CASSRWGSMNTEAFF. The DNA for the CDR3 is TGTGCCAGCAGCCGCTGGGGGAGCATGAACACTGAAGCTTTCTTT.